What follows are 13 T cell receptor beta chains derived from one specimen sequenced in a study of blood T cell repertoires in COVID-19. Generated by immunoSEQ multiplex PCR, the TCRdb table keeps only in-frame clones and is missing some. In the table there are approximately 200,000 clones, about 80% of which are singletons. Sequencing was done on a sample of PBMCs or T cells enriched from blood (not recorded which). Source of these receptors: a man in his forties who had recovered from COVID-19.

The chain employs TRBV18 and TRBJ1-1; 7 bases line up with TRBD1. Losses at the gene ends were 4 bases for V and 0 bases for J; bases not matched to a gene: 8. Germline CDR1 is KGHSH and CDR2 is LQKENI. This CDR3 comprises 16 residues. The CDR3 loop is CASSRVPGQLNTEAFF. The CDR3 nucleotides read TGTGCCAGCTCACGGGTTCCGGGACAGTTGAACACTGAAGCTTTCTTT.

The table lists this clone with a count of one. The chain has TRBV14 and TRBJ1-2; D might be TRBD1 (6 bases). V dropped 6 bases and J dropped 4 bases, with 12 bases sitting between them. CDR1 SGHDN and CDR2 FVKESK come from the germline V gene. The CDR3 spans 13 residues. The CDR3 reads CASSRQDGYGYTF. CDR3 coding DNA: TGTGCCAGCAGTCGACAGGATGGCTATGGCTACACCTTC.

V is TRBV9 and J is TRBJ1-2; D gene unclear. The CDR3 is 14 residues long. Germline assignment: CDR1 SGDLS and CDR2 YYNGEE. Trimming removed 0 bases from V and 4 bases from J, with 10 bases in between. For the CDR3, the DNA is TGTGCCAGCAGCGTAGACGGGGAACGCTATGGCTACACCTTC. The encoded protein is CASSVDGERYGYTF. Drawing the rest from reference TRBV9 and TRBJ1-2, the complete variable domain is DSGVTQTPKHLITATGQRVTLRCSPRSGDLSVYWYQQSLDQGLQFLIQYYNGEERAKGNILERFSAQQFPDLHSELNLSSLELGDSALYFCASSVDGERYGYTFGSGTRLTVV.

The chain couples TRBV6-5 to TRBJ2-1; 10 bases match TRBD2. Looked up from germline, CDR1 is MNHEY and CDR2 is SVGAGI. V shed 5 bases, J shed 10 bases, and the junction held 2 bases outside the gene matches. The CDR3 contains 12 residues. In DNA form, the CDR3 reads TGTGCCAGCAGTCCGACTAGCGGGGAGCAGTTCTTC. This gives the protein CASSPTSGEQFF.

The chain uses TRBV27 and TRBJ1-2; no definite D call. V was cut by 10 bases and J by 7 bases, with 10 bases left in between. The CDR3 has 10 residues. CDR1 MNHEY and CDR2 SMNVEV come from the germline V gene (reference sequence). CDR3 bases: TGTGCCATCCCAGGCCCTGGCTACACCTTC. Translating gives CAIPGPGYTF.

This chain joins TRBV6-5 and TRBJ1-5, with TRBD1 as a possible D gene (6 bases). The CDR3 totals 14 residues. Germline V gives CDR1 MNHEY, CDR2 SVGAGI. With 6 bases removed from V and 1 base from J, the gap between germline ends came to 10 bases. As DNA, the CDR3 is TGTGCCAGCAGCCTGGGGGCAAGCAATCAGCCCCAGCATTTT. Amino acid sequence: CASSLGASNQPQHF.

This clone came up once. This sequence joins TRBV21-1 and TRBJ1-1. TRBV21-1 is a documented pseudogene. The CDR3 spans 16 residues. Written as DNA, the CDR3 is TGTGCCAGCCCCAGCGGGGGCGCCAGACGGTCCACTGAAGCTTTCTTT. Its translation: CASPSGGARRSTEAFF.

The V and J genes are TRBV6-5 and TRBJ1-3; TRBD1 aligns across 8 bases. Germline CDR1 MNHEY, CDR2 SVGAGI. The CDR3 is 16 residues long. Trimming at V came to 0 bases and at J to 4 bases, leaving 5 bases not matched to a gene. The CDR3 region is CASSYSGQEVGNTIYF. CDR3 DNA: TGTGCCAGCAGTTACTCGGGACAGGAGGTCGGAAACACCATATATTTT.

The V and J genes are TRBV6-5 and TRBJ1-1, with D hard to call. Germline-derived CDR1 and CDR2 are MNHEY and SVGAGI. There are 12 residues in the CDR3. Trimming removed 8 bases from V and 1 base from J, with 8 bases in between. The CDR3 nucleotides read TGTGCCAGCCACAGATCGAACACTGAAGCTTTCTTT. Its protein is CASHRSNTEAFF.

There are a few counts of this clone. The rearrangement uses TRBV4-2 and TRBJ2-3, with D possibly matching TRBD1 (6 bases). The CDR3 runs to 15 residues. Trimming stripped 1 base from V and 3 bases from J, with 11 bases between. Germline V CDR1 and CDR2: LGHNA, YNFKEQ. CDR3 sequence reads: CASSQGQADTDTQYF. The CDR3, as DNA: TGTGCCAGCAGCCAAGGACAGGCCGATACAGATACGCAGTATTTT.

In DNA form, the CDR3 reads TGTGCCAGCAGTGCCCCGGGGGGGGCAAACATGAACACTGAAGCTTTCTTT. Amino acid sequence: CASSAPGGANMNTEAFF. The chain uses TRBV28 and TRBJ1-1; weak D call: TRBD1 (6 bases). Germline CDR1 MDHEN, CDR2 SYDVKM. Between the trimmed V and J ends, which lost 5 bases and 0 bases, there was a span of 19 bases. The CDR3 runs to 17 residues.

This clone has just one count. V is TRBV19 and J is TRBJ1-6; D not resolved. The CDR3 has 14 amino acids. Germline-derived CDR1 and CDR2 are LNHDA and SQIVND (reference sequence). The V end lost 6 bases, the J end lost 9 bases, and 15 bases lay between the germline ends. The CDR3 region has the DNA TGTGCCAGTAGGGAGGCCCCGCGCAGTTCACCCCTCCACTTT. Encoded protein: CASREAPRSSPLHF.

The chain combines TRBV5-1 with TRBJ1-2; 7 bases fit TRBD1. The CDR3 totals 15 residues. CDR1 is SGHRS and CDR2 is YFSETQ in the germline V gene. V lost 4 bases to trimming and J lost 8 bases; unmatched junction nucleotides: 14. This CDR3 is CASSLPTGLGDGYTF. Written as DNA, the CDR3 is TGCGCCAGCAGCCTACCGACAGGGCTAGGGGACGGCTACACCTTC.